This passage covers 15 T cell receptor beta chains from one sample sequenced in a study of CD8+ T cells in alopecia areata. Treatment noted: oral pan-JAK inhibitor, 5-10 mg twice daily. Extraction of RNA preceded its reverse transcription into cDNA, which served as the sequencing template. This table comes from immunoSEQ multiplex PCR, and its TCRdb copy is limited to in-frame clones, with some not included. The table records about 92,000 clones, 44% of them present only once. Material: CD8+ T cells sorted from blood, obtained at week 24, from a patient treated with tofacitinib. The source is a human donor with alopecia areata.

Details on this clone: Other DNA sequences in the sample encode the same CDR3. This chain joins TRBV6-5 and TRBJ1-5, with no clear D. V shed 2 bases and J shed 4 bases, with 6 bases lying between them. The CDR3 runs to 13 residues. Per germline, CDR1 MNHEY and CDR2 SVGAGI. Here the CDR3 reads CASSYRSNQPQHF. CDR3 DNA: TGTGCCAGCAGTTACCGATCAAATCAGCCCCAGCATTTT.

This clone came up a few times. The chain links TRBV6-1 to TRBJ2-7; TRBD2 matches 8 bases. Germline V CDR1 and CDR2: MNHNS, SASEGT. The J segment lost 2 bases and the V segment lost 2 bases, leaving 8 bases of the junction unmatched. The CDR3 has 16 amino acids. The CDR3 spells CASSEFGSGDTYEQYF. The CDR3 nucleotides are TGTGCCAGCAGTGAATTCGGTAGCGGGGACACCTACGAGCAGTACTTC.

The table lists this clone with a few counts. The rearrangement uses TRBV9 and TRBJ2-5; 8 positions match TRBD2. The CDR3 is 13 residues long. CDR1 and CDR2 (germline): SGDLS, YYNGEE. With V trimmed by 10 bases and J by 5 bases, 10 bases remained unmatched. For the CDR3, the DNA is TGTGCCCGAAGTCAGACTAGCGTCGAGACCCAGTACTTC. Translated, it gives CARSQTSVETQYF.

The chain is built from TRBV6-1 and TRBJ2-2; perhaps TRBD2 as D (6 bases). CDR1 MNHNS and CDR2 SASEGT come from the germline V gene. This CDR3 comprises 14 residues. Deletions cut 7 bases from V and 4 bases from J, with 13 bases between. The CDR3 DNA reads as TGTGCCAGCAAAACGGGAGTATCCACCGGGGAGCTGTTTTTT. It yields the protein CASKTGVSTGELFF.

The chain carries TRBV7-2 and TRBJ2-7; TRBD2 is a possible D gene (7 bases). V was pared by 5 bases and J by 4 bases, with 18 bases between. This CDR3 has 15 residues. The germline V gene encodes CDR1 SGHTA and CDR2 FQGNSA. For the CDR3, the DNA is TGTGCCAGCAGCCACGTCGGGGGGCCGAGTTACGAGCAGTACTTC. It translates to CASSHVGGPSYEQYF.

This clone occurred many times. The V call is TRBV7-9, the J call TRBJ2-5; weak D call: TRBD2 (5 bases). The germline V gene has CDR1 SEHNR and CDR2 FQNEAQ (reference sequence). V lost 3 bases and J lost 5, with 10 bases in between. The CDR3 consists of 13 residues. CDR3 nucleotides: TGTGCCAGCAGCTTCTCGTGGGAGGAGACCCAGTACTTC. Translation: CASSFSWEETQYF.

This clone was seen only a few times. The J gene is TRBJ1-5, the V gene TRBV4-3; D uncertain. Germline CDR1 and CDR2: LGHNA and YSLEER. CDR3 length: 15 amino acids. V was pared by 3 bases and J by 5 bases, with 14 bases between. The DNA for the CDR3 is TGCGCCAGCAGCCAGGGCTGGGGTCGACATCAGCCCCAGCATTTT. Translating it yields CASSQGWGRHQPQHF.

This chain connects TRBV9 to TRBJ1-2; possibly TRBD1 for D (6 bases). Germline V gene sequence: CDR1 SGDLS, CDR2 YYNGEE. The CDR3 loop spans 11 amino acids. Trimming pared 4 bases from V and 8 bases from J, leaving 9 bases between. The CDR3 sequence is CASSLRGGYTF. In nucleotides, the CDR3 is TGTGCCAGCAGCCTAAGGGGGGGCTACACCTTC.

This clone has just one count. The chain recombines TRBV4-1 with TRBJ2-1; tentatively, D is TRBD1 (6 bases). V lost 4 bases and J lost 2, with 12 bases in between. Germline lookup yields CDR1 MGHRA and CDR2 YSYEKL. This CDR3 is 15 amino acids long. CDR3 nucleotides: TGCGCCAGCAGCCTTCGACAGGCAGCCTACAATGAGCAGTTCTTC. Translated, it gives CASSLRQAAYNEQFF.

With respect to this clone: Other DNA sequences from this sample encode an identical CDR3 as well. V gene TRBV27 combines with J gene TRBJ1-1, with a tentative D call TRBD1 (6 bases). CDR1 is MNHEY, CDR2 SMNVEV, per germline (reference sequence). CDR3 size: 14 residues. Trimming removed 6 bases from V and 4 bases from J, with 15 bases in between. Written as DNA, the CDR3 is TGTGCCAGCAGCCCCCGGGGGGGCGGCACTGAAGCTTTCTTT. It specifies CASSPRGGGTEAFF.

V is TRBV9 and J is TRBJ1-1; D gene uncertain. This CDR3 has 15 amino acids. V shed 5 bases and J shed 0 bases, with 14 bases lying between them. Germline CDR1 reads SGDLS; CDR2 reads YYNGEE. The CDR3 DNA follows: TGTGCCAGCAGTGAAGAACCAGGTCTGAACACTGAAGCTTTCTTT. It translates to CASSEEPGLNTEAFF.

This clone has more than one count but fewer than ten. The chain uses TRBV4-1 and TRBJ2-5; 8 nucleotides line up with TRBD2. The CDR3 contains 14 residues. The J segment lost 3 bases and the V segment lost 1 base, leaving 1 base of the junction unmatched. Germline V gene data show CDR1 as MGHRA and CDR2 as YSYEKL. CDR3 protein: CASSQVGLEETQYF. Here the CDR3 DNA reads TGCGCCAGCAGCCAAGTGGGACTAGAAGAGACCCAGTACTTC.

This clone was seen only once. The V call is TRBV4-1, the J call TRBJ2-4; tentatively, D is TRBD1 (6 bases). The ends were cut back, 2 bases at V and 0 bases at J, with 14 bases in the middle. Germline CDR1 and CDR2: MGHRA and YSYEKL. This CDR3 is 17 amino acids long. The CDR3 protein is CASSQRDRQEAKNIQYF. In nucleotides, the CDR3 is TGCGCCAGCAGCCAAAGGGATAGACAGGAAGCCAAAAACATTCAGTACTTC.

This clone was seen a few times. This chain links TRBV4-1 with TRBJ1-1, with D unclear. V was clipped by 5 bases and J by 0 bases, with 10 bases between them. The CDR3 totals 14 residues. Germline V CDR1 and CDR2: MGHRA, YSYEKL. CDR3 coding DNA: TGCGCCAGCAGCGGGCGGGATCTGAACACTGAAGCTTTCTTT. It translates to CASSGRDLNTEAFF.

The chain couples TRBV5-6 to TRBJ2-7, with a weak D call TRBD2 (5 bases). This CDR3 is 13 amino acids long. Germline CDR1 is SGHDT and CDR2 is YYEEEE. Trimming stripped 0 bases from V and 7 bases from J, with 11 bases between. The CDR3 is CASSLAQRGEQYF. The DNA of the CDR3 is TGTGCCAGCAGCTTGGCACAACGGGGAGAGCAGTACTTC.